A single sample gave rise to the 27 T cell receptor beta chains below, sequenced in a study of vaccination effects on CD4 cells after COVID-19. No antigen has been assigned to these receptors. Using immunoSEQ multiplex PCR, the repertoire was profiled, and TCRdb retains in-frame clones only, with some absent. This sample has fewer than 55,000 clones, with 60% to 80% found just once. The ViraFEST assay expanded antigen-specific CD4+ T cells with viral peptide pools before sequencing. Following a 10-day culture, CD4+ T cells were purified. Nucleocapsid antibodies were negative in the vaccine recipients, who had never had SARS-CoV-2 infection. The sample in question was CD4+ T cells from PBMCs cultured with HCoV-OC43 spike peptides, obtained before COVID-19 vaccination. Indicated subset: HCoV-OC43 spike overlapping peptide pool stimulation. The source is a human donor who received a COVID-19 vaccine.

The rearrangement links TRBV25-1 to TRBJ2-2; the D gene is possibly TRBD1 (6 bases). The CDR3 runs 15 residues. Germline V lookup: CDR1 MGHDK, CDR2 SYGVNS. Trimming cost V 4 bases and J 3 bases, with 12 bases left between them. CDR3 nucleotides: TGTGCCAGCAGTGCCCTAGACAGGTACACCGGGGAGCTGTTTTTT. Protein sequence: CASSALDRYTGELFF. The entire variable domain, with the rest obtained from reference TRBV25-1 and TRBJ2-2, is as follows: EADIYQTPRYLVIGTGKKITLECSQTMGHDKMYWYQQDPGMELHLIHYSYGVNSTEKGDLSSESTVSRIRTEHFPLTLESARPSHTSQYLCASSALDRYTGELFFGEGSRLTVL.

The chain carries TRBV2 and TRBJ2-5, with D unresolved. With 3 bases removed from V and 0 bases from J, the gap between germline ends came to 11 bases. In germline, CDR1 is SNHLY, CDR2 FYNNEI. This CDR3 contains 15 residues. The CDR3 nucleotides are TGTGCCAGCAGTGATTTGACCGAGTACCAAGAGACCCAGTACTTC. Translated, it gives CASSDLTEYQETQYF.

This chain connects TRBV20-1 to TRBJ2-2, with a tentative D call TRBD2 (5 bases). Looked up from germline, CDR1 is DFQATT and CDR2 is SNEGSKA (reference sequence). The CDR3 has 16 amino acids. V was pared by 3 bases and J by 5 bases, with 19 bases between. DNA of the CDR3: TGCAGTGCTAGTAGGCCTAGCCCCGCAAATACCGGGGAGCTGTTTTTT. It translates to CSASRPSPANTGELFF.

The chain recombines TRBV5-5 with TRBJ2-7; perhaps TRBD2 as D (6 bases). Trimming removed 2 bases at V and 6 bases at J, with 9 bases between. The germline V gene encodes CDR1 SGHKS and CDR2 YYEKEE (reference sequence). CDR3 size: 12 residues. The CDR3: CASSFGGSEQYV. In DNA form, the CDR3 reads TGTGCCAGCAGCTTCGGGGGTTCCGAGCAGTACGTC.

This clone has a handful of counts. The DNA is left out, because the CDR3 cannot be placed on it with certainty; the CDR3 is given as TCRdb lists it. This rearrangement joins TRBV4-1 to TRBJ2-2; no check of the table's D call, TRBD2, against the DNA was made. The germline CDR1 and CDR2 sequences are MGHRA and YSYEKL. The CDR3 contains 16 residues when both ends are counted. CDR3 in amino acids: CASTSGLARATGELFF.

The chain has TRBV6-1 and TRBJ1-3; D gene ambiguous. The length of the CDR3 is 14 residues. Germline CDR1 is MNHNS and CDR2 is SASEGT. V was cut by 1 base and J by 12 bases, with 16 bases left in between. CDR3 amino acids: CASSEDYRAAGIYF. CDR3 bases: TGTGCCAGCAGTGAAGATTACAGAGCTGCAGGCATATATTTT.

The chain employs TRBV5-1 and TRBJ2-5; 15 bases line up with TRBD2. The CDR3 is 16 amino acids. V shed 4 bases and J 2 bases; nucleotides not matched to a gene: 3. CDR1 SGHRS and CDR2 YFSETQ come from the germline V gene. The DNA for the CDR3 is TGCGCCAGCAGCCCGGGACTAGCGGGGGGTCAAGAGACCCAGTACTTC. Its translation is CASSPGLAGGQETQYF. The entire variable domain, with the rest obtained from reference TRBV5-1 and TRBJ2-5, is as follows: KAGVTQTPRYLIKTRGQQVTLSCSPISGHRSVSWYQQTPGQGLQFLFEYFSETQRNKGNFPGRFSGRQFSNSRSEMNVSTLELGDSALYLCASSPGLAGGQETQYFGPGTRLLVL.

The chain is built from TRBV4-1 and TRBJ1-4, with 8 nucleotides matching TRBD1. The CDR3 has 15 amino acids. Germline V lookup: CDR1 MGHRA, CDR2 YSYEKL. The V gene end was trimmed by 1 base and the J gene end by 5 bases; junction bases not matched to a gene: 3. CDR3 protein: CASSQAGTGNEKLFF. The CDR3, as DNA: TGCGCCAGCAGCCAAGCCGGGACAGGAAATGAAAAACTGTTTTTT.

The chain carries TRBV5-1 and TRBJ2-5; D may match TRBD1 or TRBD2 (5 bases each). This CDR3 region has 15 residues. The germline V and J ends were trimmed by 4 bases and 4 bases, with 17 bases remaining between them. Looked up from germline, CDR1 is SGHRS and CDR2 is YFSETQ. CDR3 loop: CASSERVGRGETQYF. CDR3 coding DNA: TGCGCCAGCAGCGAACGAGTGGGACGGGGAGAGACCCAGTACTTC.

V usage is TRBV6-5 and J usage is TRBJ1-5; 7 nucleotides line up with TRBD1. Unmatched junction bases numbered 5, after V lost 7 bases and J lost 2 bases. This CDR3 region has 14 residues. The germline CDR1 and CDR2 sequences are MNHEY and SVGAGI. CDR3 amino acids: CASKQDRGNQPQHF. The CDR3, as DNA: TGTGCCAGCAAACAAGACAGGGGCAATCAGCCCCAGCATTTT.

The chain couples TRBV3-1 (or the pseudogene TRBV3-2) to TRBJ1-1, with a weak D call TRBD1 (6 bases). The CDR3 covers 15 residues. Germline V gene data show CDR1 as LGHDT and CDR2 as YNNKEL (reference sequence). The germline V and J ends were trimmed by 4 bases and 2 bases, with 14 bases remaining between them. The DNA of the CDR3 is TGTGCCAGCAGCCCTCGGGGGGGGGCAAACACTGAAGCTTTCTTT. Translation gives CASSPRGGANTEAFF.

The gene calls are TRBV4-3 and TRBJ2-3; possibly TRBD2 for D (6 bases). The CDR3 loop spans 17 amino acids. Germline loops: CDR1 LGHNA, CDR2 YSLEER. V was cut by 1 base and J by 0 bases, with 14 bases left in between. This chain's CDR3 is CASSQGRDLASTDTQYF. The DNA of the CDR3 is TGCGCCAGCAGCCAAGGGAGGGACTTAGCTAGCACAGATACGCAGTATTTT.

This clone was found a few times. This sequence joins TRBV9 and TRBJ2-5; 13 bases align to TRBD2. CDR1 and CDR2 from the germline V gene are SGDLS and YYNGEE. This CDR3 has 16 residues. V gave up 2 bases and J gave up 4 bases; unmatched junction bases: 5. Here the CDR3 DNA reads TGTGCCAGCAGCGTTACTAGCGGGGGGGCCGGAGAGACCCAGTACTTC. Amino acid sequence: CASSVTSGGAGETQYF.

V gene TRBV6-5 combines with J gene TRBJ1-1; TRBD1 is a possible D gene (6 bases). Germline CDR1 is MNHEY and CDR2 is SVGAGI. CDR3 length equals 13 residues. Trimming took off 5 bases at V and 2 bases at J, with 9 bases between the two ends. The CDR3 here is CASSPGGNTEAFF. The CDR3 DNA is TGTGCCAGCAGTCCGGGGGGCAACACTGAAGCTTTCTTT.

This sequence joins TRBV18 and TRBJ1-2; 11 nucleotides align to TRBD1. Germline V gene sequence: CDR1 KGHSH, CDR2 LQKENI. V was clipped by 3 bases and J by 8 bases; unmatched bases: 5. There are 14 residues in the CDR3. The CDR3 DNA is TGTGCCAGCTCACCCGGGACAGGGGGAGACGGCTACACCTTC. Amino acids: CASSPGTGGDGYTF.

The chain carries TRBV25-1 and TRBJ1-6; D gene unclear. Looked up from germline, CDR1 is MGHDK and CDR2 is SYGVNS. The V and J ends lost 10 bases and 0 bases respectively, with 13 bases between them. CDR3 size: 15 residues. The CDR3 here is CATWVGSSYNSPLHF. The CDR3 region has the DNA TGTGCCACCTGGGTGGGGAGCTCCTATAATTCACCCCTCCACTTT. Together with reference TRBV25-1 and TRBJ1-6, the CDR3 gives the full variable domain: EADIYQTPRYLVIGTGKKITLECSQTMGHDKMYWYQQDPGMELHLIHYSYGVNSTEKGDLSSESTVSRIRTEHFPLTLESARPSHTSQYLCATWVGSSYNSPLHFGNGTRLTVT.

The J gene is TRBJ2-4, the V gene TRBV6-5; D gene unclear. The germline V and J ends were trimmed by 7 bases and 4 bases, with 5 bases remaining between them. The CDR3 is made up of 11 amino acids. Looked up from germline, CDR1 is MNHEY and CDR2 is SVGAGI. This chain's CDR3 is CASMWKNIQYF. CDR3 DNA sequence: TGTGCCAGCATGTGGAAAAACATTCAGTACTTC.

The chain is built from TRBV6-2 or TRBV6-3 and TRBJ1-4; D uncertain. Germline loops: CDR1 MNHEY, CDR2 SVGEGT. The V end was cut by 2 bases, the J end by 0 bases, with 10 bases between. This CDR3 has 16 amino acids. The CDR3 loop reads CASSYMQPATNEKLFF. The CDR3 DNA is TGTGCCAGCAGTTACATGCAGCCTGCAACTAATGAAAAACTGTTTTTT.

This rearrangement joins TRBV6-2 or TRBV6-3 to TRBJ1-2, with D uncertain. Germline CDR1 and CDR2: MNHEY and SVGEGT. This CDR3 region has 14 residues. The ends were cut back, 2 bases at V and 0 bases at J, with 7 bases in the middle. CDR3 residues: CASSYLLTNYGYTF. In DNA form, the CDR3 reads TGTGCCAGCAGTTACCTTTTAACTAACTATGGCTACACCTTC.

V is TRBV3-1 (or the pseudogene TRBV3-2) and J is TRBJ1-1, with D possibly matching TRBD1 (6 bases). V was trimmed by 0 bases and J by 2 bases, leaving 13 bases between them. This CDR3 spans 16 amino acids. Germline lookup yields CDR1 LGHDT and CDR2 YNNKEL (reference sequence). CDR3 region: CASSQDRGGSNTEAFF. CDR3 in DNA: TGTGCCAGCAGCCAAGATAGGGGGGGCTCTAACACTGAAGCTTTCTTT.

The rearrangement links TRBV7-2 to TRBJ1-2; 9 bases line up with TRBD1. The CDR3 has 15 residues. The germline V gene has CDR1 SGHTA and CDR2 FQGNSA. Trimming cost V 1 base and J 4 bases; bases outside gene matches: 4. The CDR3 bases are TGTGCCAGCAGCTTAGGGACAGGGGAGCGCTATGGCTACACCTTC. As protein: CASSLGTGERYGYTF.

V usage is TRBV12-5 and J usage is TRBJ1-1; D ambiguous. Germline V gives CDR1 LGHNT, CDR2 FRNRAP. The V end was cut by 1 base, the J end by 10 bases, with 10 bases between. This CDR3 is 12 amino acids long. DNA for the CDR3: TGTGCTAGTGGTTTGGGCCTCCAGTCAGCTTTCTTT. The encoded protein is CASGLGLQSAFF.

The table lists this clone with a few counts. The J gene is TRBJ1-5, the V gene TRBV6-6, with TRBD1 as a possible D gene (5 bases). This CDR3 comprises 14 residues. Deletions cut 4 bases from V and 5 bases from J, with 12 bases between. CDR1 is MNHNY, CDR2 SVGAGI, per germline (reference sequence). The CDR3 is CASSWVGRDQPQHF. As DNA, the CDR3 is TGTGCCAGCAGTTGGGTGGGACGAGATCAGCCCCAGCATTTT.

The rearrangement uses TRBV6-5 and TRBJ1-4, with a possible D match to TRBD1 (5 bases). Per the germline V gene, CDR1 is MNHEY and CDR2 is SVGAGI. Trimming removed 0 bases at V and 8 bases at J, with 13 bases between. The CDR3 runs 15 residues. The CDR3 loop is CASSYSGAIGEKLFF. CDR3 DNA: TGTGCCAGCAGTTACTCCGGGGCTATCGGCGAAAAACTGTTTTTT.

J is TRBJ2-3 and V is TRBV7-2, with 8 bases matching TRBD1. The V segment lost 5 bases and the J segment 5 bases; nucleotides outside the gene matches: 6. Germline lookup yields CDR1 SGHTA and CDR2 FQGNSA. The CDR3 totals 14 residues. The CDR3 sequence is CASSPQTGVDTQYF. The DNA of the CDR3 is TGTGCCAGCAGCCCCCAGACAGGGGTAGATACGCAGTATTTT.

The rearrangement uses TRBV10-1 and TRBJ2-3, with 7 bases identical to TRBD2. This CDR3 spans 16 amino acids. V lost 7 bases and J lost 2; bases outside the gene matches: 12. The germline V gene has CDR1 WNHNN and CDR2 SYGVQD (reference sequence). CDR3 coding DNA: TGCGCCAGCAACGACCAAAAAAGCGGGACCACAGATACGCAGTATTTT. It translates to CASNDQKSGTTDTQYF.

This chain joins TRBV6-5 and TRBJ1-6; maybe TRBD1 (6 bases). Trimming took off 10 bases at V and 7 bases at J, with 20 bases between the two ends. Germline CDR1 MNHEY, CDR2 SVGAGI. The CDR3 has 15 residues. DNA for the CDR3: TGTGCCATCCGGACAGATACTTACCGGAATTCACCCCTCCACTTT. Its protein product is CAIRTDTYRNSPLHF.